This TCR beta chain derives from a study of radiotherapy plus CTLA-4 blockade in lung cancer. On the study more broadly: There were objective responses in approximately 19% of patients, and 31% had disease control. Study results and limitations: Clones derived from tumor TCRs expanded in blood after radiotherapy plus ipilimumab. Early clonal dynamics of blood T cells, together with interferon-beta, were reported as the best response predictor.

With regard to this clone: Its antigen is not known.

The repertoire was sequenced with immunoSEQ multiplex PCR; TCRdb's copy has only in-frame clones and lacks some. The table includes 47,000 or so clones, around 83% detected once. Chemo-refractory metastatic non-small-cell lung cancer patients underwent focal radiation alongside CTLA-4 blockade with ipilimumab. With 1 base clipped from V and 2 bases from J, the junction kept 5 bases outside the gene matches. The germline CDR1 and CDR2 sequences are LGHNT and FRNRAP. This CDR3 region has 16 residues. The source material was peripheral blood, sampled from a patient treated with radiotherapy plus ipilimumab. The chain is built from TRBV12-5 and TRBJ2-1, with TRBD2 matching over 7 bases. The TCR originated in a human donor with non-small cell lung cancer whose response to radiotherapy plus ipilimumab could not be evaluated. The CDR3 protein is CASGLGPSGAYNEQFF. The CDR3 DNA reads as TGTGCTAGTGGTTTGGGACCCAGCGGGGCCTACAATGAGCAGTTCTTC.